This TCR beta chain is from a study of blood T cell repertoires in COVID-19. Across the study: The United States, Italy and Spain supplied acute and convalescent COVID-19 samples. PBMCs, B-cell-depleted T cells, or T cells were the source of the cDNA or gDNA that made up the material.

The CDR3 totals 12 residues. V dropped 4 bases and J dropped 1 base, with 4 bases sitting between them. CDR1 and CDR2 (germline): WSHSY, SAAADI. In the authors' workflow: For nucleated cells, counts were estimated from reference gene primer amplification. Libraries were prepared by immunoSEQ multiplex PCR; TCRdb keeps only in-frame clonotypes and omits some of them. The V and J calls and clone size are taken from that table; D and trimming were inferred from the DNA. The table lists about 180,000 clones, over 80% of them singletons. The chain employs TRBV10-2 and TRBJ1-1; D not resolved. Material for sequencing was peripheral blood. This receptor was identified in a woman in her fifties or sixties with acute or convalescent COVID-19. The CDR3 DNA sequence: TGCGCCAGCAGTGTACAGAACACTGAAGCTTTCTTT. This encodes CASSVQNTEAFF.